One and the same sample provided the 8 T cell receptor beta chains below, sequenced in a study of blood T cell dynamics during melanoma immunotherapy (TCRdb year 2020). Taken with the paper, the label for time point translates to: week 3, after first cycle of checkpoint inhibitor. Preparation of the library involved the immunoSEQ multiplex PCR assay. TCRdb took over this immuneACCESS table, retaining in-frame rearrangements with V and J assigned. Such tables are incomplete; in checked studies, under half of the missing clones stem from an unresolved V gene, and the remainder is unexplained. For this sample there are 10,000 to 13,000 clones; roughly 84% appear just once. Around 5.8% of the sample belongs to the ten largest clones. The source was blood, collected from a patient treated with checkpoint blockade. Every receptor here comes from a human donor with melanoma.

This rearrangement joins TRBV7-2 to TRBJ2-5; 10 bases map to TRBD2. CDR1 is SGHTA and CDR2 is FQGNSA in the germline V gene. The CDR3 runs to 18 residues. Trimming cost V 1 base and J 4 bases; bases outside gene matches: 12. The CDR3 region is CASSLERGGRRRVETQYF. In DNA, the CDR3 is TGTGCCAGCAGCTTAGAGCGGGGGGGCCGAAGGAGAGTAGAGACCCAGTACTTC.

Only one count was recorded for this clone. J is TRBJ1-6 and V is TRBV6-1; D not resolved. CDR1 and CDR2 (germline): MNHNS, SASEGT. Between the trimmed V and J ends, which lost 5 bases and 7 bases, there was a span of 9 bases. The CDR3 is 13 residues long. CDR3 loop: CASSRGGNSPLHF. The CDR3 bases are TGTGCCAGCAGTCGAGGTGGCAATTCACCCCTCCACTTT.

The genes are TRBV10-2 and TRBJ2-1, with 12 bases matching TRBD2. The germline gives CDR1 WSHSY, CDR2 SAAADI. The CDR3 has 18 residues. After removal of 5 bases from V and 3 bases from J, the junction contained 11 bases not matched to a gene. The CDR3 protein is CASSTLLAGGRIYNEQFF. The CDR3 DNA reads TGCGCCAGCAGTACCCTACTAGCGGGGGGCCGGATCTACAATGAGCAGTTCTTC.

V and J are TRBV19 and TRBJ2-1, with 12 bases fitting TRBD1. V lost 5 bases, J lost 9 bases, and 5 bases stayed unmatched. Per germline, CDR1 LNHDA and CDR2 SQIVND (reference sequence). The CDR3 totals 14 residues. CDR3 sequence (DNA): TGTGCCAGTAGTTCGGGACAGGGGGCCCTTGAGCAGTTCTTC. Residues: CASSSGQGALEQFF.

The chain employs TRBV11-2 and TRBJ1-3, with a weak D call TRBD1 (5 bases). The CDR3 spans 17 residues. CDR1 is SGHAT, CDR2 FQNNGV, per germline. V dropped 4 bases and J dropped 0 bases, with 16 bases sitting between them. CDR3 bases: TGTGCCAGCAGCTCCCAGGGACGACCCCTCTCTGGAAACACCATATATTTT. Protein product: CASSSQGRPLSGNTIYF.

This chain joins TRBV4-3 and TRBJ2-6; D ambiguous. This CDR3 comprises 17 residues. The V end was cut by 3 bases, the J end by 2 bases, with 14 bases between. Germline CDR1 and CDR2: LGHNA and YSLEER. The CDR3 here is CASSHHIGATGANVLTF. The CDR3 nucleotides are TGCGCCAGCAGCCACCACATCGGCGCGACTGGGGCCAACGTCCTGACTTTC.

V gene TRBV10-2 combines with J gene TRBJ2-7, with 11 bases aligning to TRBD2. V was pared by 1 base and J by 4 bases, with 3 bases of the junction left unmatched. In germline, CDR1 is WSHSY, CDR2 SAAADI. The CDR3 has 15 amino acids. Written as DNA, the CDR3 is TGCGCCAGCAGTGAGTTAGCGGGGGGGCCTTACGAGCAGTACTTC. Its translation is CASSELAGGPYEQYF.

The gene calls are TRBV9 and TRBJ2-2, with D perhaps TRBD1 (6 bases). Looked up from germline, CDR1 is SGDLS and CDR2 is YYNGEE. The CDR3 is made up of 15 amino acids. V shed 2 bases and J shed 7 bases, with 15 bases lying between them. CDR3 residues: CASSVRSQGSGELFF. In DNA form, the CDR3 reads TGTGCCAGCAGCGTTAGATCACAGGGTAGCGGGGAGCTGTTTTTT.